The clone carrying this T cell receptor (beta chain) was detected a few times. Trimming pared 0 bases from V and 6 bases from J, leaving 10 bases between. The CDR3 contains 13 residues. In germline, CDR1 is SGHRS, CDR2 YFSETQ. This specimen belongs to a study of regulatory T cells in long-lasting Graves disease. Specified time point: newly diagnosed GD, antithyroid drugs for less than 3 months. From PBMCs, RNA was extracted and then used to make the TCR library. The authors built TCR beta libraries using iRepertoire HTBI primers and Arm-PCR of CDR3 regions. TCRdb used MiXCR to reprocess the multiplex PCR reads, holding one entry per CDR3 protein. The sample consists of some 400,000 distinct CDR3 sequences, 15% of them appearing once. The same sample was also studied in work on T cells in Graves' hyperthyroidism and ophthalmopathy.

The clonotype comes from a woman aged 25 to 45 with Graves disease. The chain uses TRBV5-1 and TRBJ2-7; D might be TRBD2 (6 bases). The source material was peripheral blood mononuclear cells (PBMCs), sampled at new diagnosis, from a patient treated with antithyroid drugs. CDR3 loop: CASSLAGSVEQYF. In DNA, the CDR3 is TGCGCCAGCAGCTTGGCCGGGAGCGTCGAGCAGTACTTC. The full variable domain, its missing parts supplied by reference TRBV5-1 and TRBJ2-7, is KAGVTQTPRYLIKTRGQQVTLSCSPISGHRSVSWYQQTPGQGLQFLFEYFSETQRNKGNFPGRFSGRQFSNSRSEMNVSTLELGDSALYLCASSLAGSVEQYFGPGTRLTVT.